Included here is one T cell receptor beta chain sequence, with context. The sample originates from a study of blood T cell repertoires in COVID-19. The overall study: The United States, Italy and Spain supplied acute and convalescent COVID-19 samples.

This table comes from immunoSEQ multiplex PCR, and its TCRdb copy is limited to in-frame clones, with some not included. The sample records just under 65,000 clones, about 80% being singletons. V was pared by 8 bases and J by 2 bases, with 13 bases of the junction left unmatched. Germline loops: CDR1 MNHEY, CDR2 SMNVEV (reference sequence). The CDR3 length is 19 residues. Sequenced sample: peripheral blood. The TCR comes from a woman aged 80 or over with acute or convalescent COVID-19. V usage is TRBV27 and J usage is TRBJ2-1; 15 nucleotides line up with TRBD2. The CDR3, as DNA: TGTGCCAGCTCCGTCAGCGGGACTAGCGGGAGGTTGGCCTACAATGAGCAGTTCTTC. Protein product: CASSVSGTSGRLAYNEQFF.